This note documents a single TCR beta chain sequence. The germline CDR1 and CDR2 sequences are SGHAT and FQNNGV. The CDR3 spans 14 residues. Between the trimmed V and J ends, which lost 3 bases and 10 bases, there was a span of 16 bases. These data come from a study of control samples from healthy donors and cancer patients. TCRdb's table, derived via immunoSEQ multiplex PCR, lists solely in-frame clones and lacks some. The data hold roughly 200,000 clones, with over 90% observed a single time. Sequencing input: blood. The TCR comes from a man in his fifties or sixties in good health. The chain recombines TRBV11-2 with TRBJ2-1; TRBD1 is a possible D gene (5 bases). The CDR3 DNA follows: TGTGCCAGCAGCTTCACAGGTAGCCTTGAGGAGCAGTTCTTC. Its translation: CASSFTGSLEEQFF.